The 9 T cell receptor beta chains below were found in one sample sequenced in a study of cytomegalovirus exposure and HLA in healthy donors. Vbeta (60) and Jbeta (13) primers were used in the PCR. Using immunoSEQ multiplex PCR, the repertoire was profiled, and TCRdb retains in-frame clones only, with some absent. This table has about 83,000 clones, under 80% appearing once. Sample: PBMCs. The source of these receptors is a man in his sixties in good health and CMV-seronegative.

The chain carries TRBV5-1 and TRBJ2-7, with 9 positions matching TRBD1. Losses at the gene ends were 2 bases for V and 6 bases for J; bases not matched to a gene: 6. The CDR3 has 14 residues. Germline CDR1 SGHRS, CDR2 YFSETQ. In nucleotides, the CDR3 is TGCGCCAGCAGCTTCGGGACAGGGTTGGTCGAGCAGTACTTC. Its protein is CASSFGTGLVEQYF.

This clone was seen a handful of times. The chain recombines TRBV2 with TRBJ1-1, with D unclear. This CDR3 has 11 residues. CDR1 SNHLY and CDR2 FYNNEI come from the germline V gene. Trimming shortened V by 6 bases and J by 2 bases, and 4 bases separated the two germline ends. CDR3 residues: CASRHNTEAFF. As DNA, the CDR3 is TGTGCCAGCAGACACAACACTGAAGCTTTCTTT.

With respect to this clone: At one end the junction does not follow the germline gene, possibly because of a read error. This chain uses TRBV7-9 with TRBJ1-2; D is possibly TRBD1 (6 bases). Germline V gene data show CDR1 as SEHNR and CDR2 as FQNEAQ (reference sequence). The CDR3 consists of 13 residues. CDR3 nucleotides: TGTTCCAGCAGCTTTCAGGGGAACTATGGCTACACCTTC. Amino acid sequence: CSSSFQGNYGYTF.

The CDR3, as DNA: TGTGCCAGCAGCTTAGGAGGCCTTTCCTACGAGCAGTACTTC. Translating it yields CASSLGGLSYEQYF. V gene TRBV11-1 combines with J gene TRBJ2-7, with no clear D. CDR3 size: 14 residues. With 1 base removed from V and 1 base from J, the gap between germline ends came to 8 bases. Germline V gene sequence: CDR1 SGHAT, CDR2 FQDESV (reference sequence).

The table lists this clone with a few counts. The chain recombines TRBV7-9 with TRBJ1-1, with D perhaps matching TRBD1 (6 bases). CDR1 SEHNR and CDR2 FQNEAQ come from the germline V gene (reference sequence). V lost 5 bases, J lost 4 bases, and 14 bases lay in between. The CDR3 consists of 14 residues. CDR3: CASSRTAMGTEAFF. CDR3 in DNA: TGTGCCAGCAGCAGGACAGCTATGGGCACTGAAGCTTTCTTT. The full variable domain, with the rest looked up from reference TRBV7-9 and TRBJ1-1, is DTGVSQNPRHKITKRGQNVTFRCDPISEHNRLYWYRQTLGQGPEFLTYFQNEAQLEKSRLLSDRFSAERPKGSFSTLEIQRTEQGDSAMYLCASSRTAMGTEAFFGQGTRLTVV.

As concerns this clone: One end of the junction varies from germline; a read error may be responsible. The gene calls are TRBV7-9 and TRBJ1-2, with TRBD1 as a possible D gene (5 bases). CDR1 and CDR2 from the germline V gene are SEHNR and FQNEAQ (reference sequence). This CDR3 has 16 residues. CDR3 nucleotides: TGTTCCAGCACCAATTGGGGCGGGCGGGGCCTAGAGGGCTACACCTTC. Translation gives CSSTNWGGRGLEGYTF.

The chain uses TRBV7-8 and TRBJ2-2, with TRBD2 identical over 10 bases. CDR3 length: 16 amino acids. Germline assignment: CDR1 SGHVS and CDR2 FQNEAQ. Trimming cost V 5 bases and J 6 bases; bases outside gene matches: 9. CDR3: CASSLEVLAGAGELFF. The CDR3 region has the DNA TGTGCCAGCAGCCTGGAAGTTCTAGCGGGGGCCGGGGAGCTGTTTTTT.

This clone turned up a few times. This chain links TRBV11-2 with TRBJ2-7; the D gene is possibly TRBD2 (6 bases). The CDR3 is 15 amino acids. Germline V gene data show CDR1 as SGHAT and CDR2 as FQNNGV. V was shortened by 0 bases and J by 3 bases, with 12 bases between the two germline ends. CDR3 loop: CASSLDRLVGYEQYF. In nucleotides, the CDR3 is TGTGCCAGCAGCTTAGACCGACTAGTGGGCTACGAGCAGTACTTC.

The V and J genes are TRBV6-4 and TRBJ1-5, with no clear D. CDR1 MRHNA and CDR2 SNTAGT come from the germline V gene. The CDR3 has 13 residues. The ends were cut back, 5 bases at V and 3 bases at J, with 8 bases in the middle. CDR3 sequence: CASSPGLNQPQHF. The DNA for the CDR3 is TGTGCCAGCAGTCCCGGACTCAATCAGCCCCAGCATTTT.